A selection of T cell receptor beta chains follows, all from one sample in a study of OX40 agonist ivuxolimab in advanced cancers. Clones were sequenced by immunoSEQ multiplex PCR, and TCRdb holds only the in-frame ones, with some missing. The sample holds around 95,000 clones; 90% to 95% are singletons and the top ten take around 0.25%. The specimen comprised CD4+ or CD8+ T cells sorted from blood, sampled in a trial of the OX40 agonist ivuxolimab. These receptor sequences come from an adult with an advanced solid tumor such as melanoma, head and neck, liver or kidney cancer. Both conserved end residues are part of each CDR3. The D gene is left open where the match is weak. Clone sizes are given selectively: once, few, many, or a class where the clone is expanded.

j_call v_call d_call cdr3_length clone_size cdr3_aa cdr3_nt
TRBJ2-3 TRBV27 . 12 . CASSPHTDTQYF TGTGCCAGCAGTCCTCACACAGATACGCAGTATTTT
TRBJ2-3 TRBV9 TRBD2 19 once CASSVDLFSSGRLRDTQYF TGTGCCAGCAGCGTAGATCTTTTTAGTAGCGGGAGATTACGAGATACGCAGTATTTT
TRBJ2-7 TRBV7-2 . 12 . CASSSGAGEQYF TGTGCCAGCAGCTCGGGGGCCGGGGAGCAGTACTTC
TRBJ1-2 TRBV6-5 . 13 . CASSFTGFYGYTF TGTGCCAGCAGTTTCACGGGCTTCTATGGCTACACCTTC
TRBJ2-5 TRBV5-1 TRBD2 13 . CASSIIGGETQYF TGCGCCAGCAGCATCATCGGGGGGGAGACCCAGTACTTC
TRBJ1-4 TRBV5-1 . 16 . CASSTGQDTTNEKLFF TGCGCCAGCAGCACAGGACAAGACACAACTAATGAAAAACTGTTTTTT
TRBJ2-4 TRBV7-2 TRBD1 15 . CASSYSGTGENIQYF TGTGCCAGCAGCTACTCCGGGACAGGGGAAAACATTCAGTACTTC
TRBJ1-5 TRBV4-3 . 14 . CASSQVVGGQPQHF TGCGCCAGCAGCCAAGTAGTGGGCGGCCAGCCCCAGCATTTT
TRBJ2-5 TRBV6-1 . 11 . CASRAGETQYF TGTGCCAGCAGAGCTGGAGAGACCCAGTACTTC
TRBJ1-1 TRBV30 . 16 . CAWKFPDRSMNTEAFF TGTGCCTGGAAATTCCCCGACAGGTCCATGAACACTGAAGCTTTCTTT
TRBJ1-5 TRBV6-6 . 14 . CASVPGGRDQPQHF TGTGCCAGCGTTCCCGGCGGAAGGGATCAGCCCCAGCATTTT
TRBJ1-2 TRBV7-2 TRBD1 14 . CASSLGQTLYGYTF TGTGCCAGCAGCCTGGGACAGACCCTCTATGGCTACACCTTC
TRBJ1-3 TRBV5-1 . 14 . CASSLGVPQDTIYF TGCGCCAGCAGCTTGGGCGTTCCGCAGGACACCATATATTTT
TRBJ1-1 TRBV30 . 15 once CAWSEPWGGRTEAFF TGTGCCTGGAGTGAACCCTGGGGCGGGAGGACTGAAGCTTTCTTT
TRBJ1-5 TRBV7-8 . 12 . CASSSSSQPQHF TGTGCCAGCAGCTCGTCCAGTCAGCCCCAGCATTTT
TRBJ2-5 TRBV4-3 . 13 . CASSRNFQETQYF TGCGCCAGCAGCCGGAATTTTCAAGAGACCCAGTACTTC
TRBJ2-1 TRBV11-2 . 14 . CASSLKSGNNEQFF TGTGCCAGCAGCTTAAAATCTGGGAACAATGAGCAGTTCTTC
TRBJ1-3 TRBV28 . 15 . CASSRGGASGNTIYF TGTGCCAGCAGTCGGGGGGGCGCCTCTGGAAACACCATATATTTT
TRBJ2-2 TRBV27 TRBD2 16 . CASSLRAGMGTGELFF TGTGCCAGCAGTTTGAGAGCGGGAATGGGCACCGGGGAGCTGTTTTTT
TRBJ1-5 TRBV28 . 12 . CASSFRPQPQHF TGTGCCAGCAGTTTTAGGCCTCAGCCCCAGCATTTT
TRBJ1-1 TRBV4-3 TRBD1 15 few CASSQRWETGMVAFF TGCGCCAGCAGCCAACGTTGGGAGACAGGGATGGTCGCTTTCTTT
TRBJ2-3 TRBV12-5 TRBD2 20 . CASGLRQGLAGVIGTDTQYF TGTGCTAGTGGTTTGCGACAAGGACTAGCGGGAGTTATAGGCACAGATACGCAGTATTTT
TRBJ1-1 TRBV5-6 TRBD1 15 . CASTESPGTGTEAFF TGTGCCAGCACCGAAAGTCCCGGGACAGGGACTGAAGCTTTCTTT
TRBJ1-4 TRBV4-2 TRBD1 15 . CASSYGNRGNEKLFF TGTGCCAGCAGCTACGGGAACAGGGGAAATGAAAAACTGTTTTTT
TRBJ1-5 TRBV19 . 17 once CASSIFAPGGSNQPQHF TGTGCCAGTAGTATATTTGCCCCAGGAGGGAGCAATCAGCCCCAGCATTTT
TRBJ2-1 TRBV11-2 . 14 . CASSRLSSYNEQFF TGTGCCAGCTCTCGACTCAGCTCCTACAATGAGCAGTTCTTC
TRBJ1-3 TRBV29-1 TRBD1 13 . CSIYRGAGNTIYF TGCAGCATCTACAGGGGAGCCGGAAACACCATATATTTT
TRBJ1-2 TRBV11-2 TRBD1 13 once CATSTGINYGYTF TGTGCCACCTCGACAGGGATTAACTATGGCTACACCTTC
TRBJ1-5 TRBV29-1 TRBD1 13 . CSVGQGANQPQHF TGCAGCGTAGGACAGGGTGCAAATCAGCCCCAGCATTTT
TRBJ1-1 TRBV4-2 . 11 . CASSQNTEAFF TGTGCCAGCAGCCAGAACACTGAAGCTTTCTTT
TRBJ1-5 TRBV28 . 13 . CASKEGGNQPQHF TGTGCCAGCAAAGAGGGGGGCAATCAGCCCCAGCATTTT
TRBJ2-1 TRBV15 TRBD2 17 . CATSRVSVGGLANEQFF TGTGCCACCAGCAGAGTATCCGTGGGGGGACTAGCGAATGAGCAGTTCTTC
TRBJ1-3 TRBV18 . 14 . CASSPQSSGNTIYF TGTGCCAGCTCGCCTCAGAGCTCTGGAAACACCATATATTTT
TRBJ1-6 TRBV6-1 . 15 . CASSEFGRLNSPLHF TGTGCCAGCAGTGAATTTGGCCGCCTTAATTCACCCCTCCACTTT
TRBJ1-1 TRBV11-3 . 16 . CASSLAVGGLNTEAFF TGTGCCAGCAGCTTAGCAGTCGGGGGGCTGAACACTGAAGCTTTCTTT
TRBJ2-1 TRBV15 TRBD2 18 . CATSRDRSSGGLYNEQFF TGTGCCACCAGCAGAGATAGGTCTAGCGGGGGGCTATACAATGAGCAGTTCTTC
TRBJ2-3 TRBV7-9 . 15 . CASSLSPSGTDTQYF TGTGCCAGCAGCCTAAGCCCTAGCGGCACAGATACGCAGTATTTT
TRBJ2-3 TRBV6-5 . 14 . CASKVERVTDTQYF TGTGCCAGCAAGGTGGAGCGGGTAACAGATACGCAGTATTTT
TRBJ1-5 TRBV5-4 TRBD1 15 . CASSQWAGGNQPQHF TGTGCCAGCAGTCAATGGGCAGGGGGGAATCAGCCCCAGCATTTT
TRBJ2-1 TRBV7-3 . 15 . CASSLMQGAYNEQFF TGTGCCAGCAGCTTGATGCAGGGAGCATACAATGAGCAGTTCTTC
TRBJ1-1 TRBV6-5 TRBD1 14 . CASSYVGTDFEAFF TGTGCCAGCAGTTACGTCGGGACAGACTTTGAAGCTTTCTTT
TRBJ2-1 TRBV4-3 . 16 . CASSQDSQYANNEQFF TGCGCCAGCAGCCAAGATAGCCAATACGCGAACAATGAGCAGTTCTTC
TRBJ1-5 TRBV5-1 . 13 . CASSLDLNQPQHF TGCGCCAGCAGCTTGGACCTCAATCAGCCCCAGCATTTT
TRBJ2-7 TRBV9 . 14 . CASSPGEGSYEQYF TGTGCCAGCAGCCCAGGGGAGGGGTCCTACGAGCAGTACTTC
TRBJ2-3 TRBV5-4 TRBD2 15 . CASSLKSGGADTQYF TGTGCCAGCAGCTTGAAAAGCGGGGGGGCTGATACGCAGTATTTT
TRBJ1-5 TRBV5-6 . 13 . CASSLLGGQPQHF TGTGCCAGCAGCTTGTTGGGTGGTCAGCCCCAGCATTTT
TRBJ1-5 TRBV5-4 . 14 once CASSIDRSHQPQHF TGTGCCAGCAGCATTGACAGGTCCCATCAGCCCCAGCATTTT
TRBJ1-1 TRBV5-6 . 15 once CASSLNFRSDTEAFF TGTGCCAGCAGCTTGAATTTTCGTTCGGACACTGAAGCTTTCTTT
TRBJ2-1 TRBV28 . 15 once CASSPLGLGYNEQFF TGTGCCAGCAGCCCTTTGGGACTGGGTTACAATGAGCAGTTCTTC
TRBJ1-1 TRBV6-1 . 12 . CASCTANTEAFF TGTGCCAGCTGTACAGCTAACACTGAAGCTTTCTTT
TRBJ2-3 TRBV15 . 15 . CATSHDKRSTDTQYF TGTGCCACCAGCCATGATAAACGCAGCACAGATACGCAGTATTTT
TRBJ2-3 TRBV19 . 14 . CASKGGLSTDTQYF TGTGCCAGTAAGGGGGGCCTTAGCACAGATACGCAGTATTTT
TRBJ2-3 TRBV5-1 . 11 . CASSLTDTQYF TGCGCCAGCAGCTTGACAGATACGCAGTATTTT